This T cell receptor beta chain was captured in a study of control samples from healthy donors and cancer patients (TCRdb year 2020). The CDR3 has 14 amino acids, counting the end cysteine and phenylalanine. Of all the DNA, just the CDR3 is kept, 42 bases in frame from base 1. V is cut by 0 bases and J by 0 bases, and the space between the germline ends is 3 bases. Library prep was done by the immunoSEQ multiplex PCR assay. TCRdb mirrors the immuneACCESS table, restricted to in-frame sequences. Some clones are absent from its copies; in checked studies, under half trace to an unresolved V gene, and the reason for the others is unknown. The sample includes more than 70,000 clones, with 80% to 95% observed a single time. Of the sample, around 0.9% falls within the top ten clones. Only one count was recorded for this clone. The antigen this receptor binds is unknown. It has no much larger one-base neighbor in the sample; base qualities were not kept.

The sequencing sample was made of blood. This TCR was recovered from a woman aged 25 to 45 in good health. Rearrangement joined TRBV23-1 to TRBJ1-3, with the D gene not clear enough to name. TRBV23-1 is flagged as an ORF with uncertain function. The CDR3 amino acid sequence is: CASSQSSSGNTIYF. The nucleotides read TGCGCCAGCAGTCAATCAAGCTCTGGAAACACCATATATTTT.